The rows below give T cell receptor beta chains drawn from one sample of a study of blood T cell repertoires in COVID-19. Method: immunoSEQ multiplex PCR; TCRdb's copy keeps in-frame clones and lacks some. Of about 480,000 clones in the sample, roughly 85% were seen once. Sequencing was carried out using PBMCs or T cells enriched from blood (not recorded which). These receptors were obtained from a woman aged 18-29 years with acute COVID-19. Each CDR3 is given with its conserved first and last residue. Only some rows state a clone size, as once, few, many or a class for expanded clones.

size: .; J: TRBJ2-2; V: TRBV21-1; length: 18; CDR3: CASSPGLARGSYAGELFF
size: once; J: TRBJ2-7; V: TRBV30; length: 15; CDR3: CAWSTLGGRGYEQYF
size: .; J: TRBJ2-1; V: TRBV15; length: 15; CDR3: CATSDGQGARKEQFF
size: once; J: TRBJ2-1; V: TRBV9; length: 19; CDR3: CASSVAFPSLAGEFNEQFF
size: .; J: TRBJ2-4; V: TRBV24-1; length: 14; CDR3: CATSDWSSEDIQYF
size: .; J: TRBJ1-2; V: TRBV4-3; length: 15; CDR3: CASSPYSDSNYGYTF
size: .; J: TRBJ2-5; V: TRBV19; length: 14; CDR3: CASSRRDREETQYF
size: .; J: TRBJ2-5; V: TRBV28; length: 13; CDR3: CASGGDRGGTQYF
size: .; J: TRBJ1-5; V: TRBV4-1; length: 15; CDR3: CASSLLGQVNQPQHF
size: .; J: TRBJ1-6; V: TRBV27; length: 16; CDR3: CASYSFGTGVNSPLHF
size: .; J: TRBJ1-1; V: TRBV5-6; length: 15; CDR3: CASSWEDRAAAEAFF
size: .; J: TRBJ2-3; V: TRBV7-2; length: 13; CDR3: CASSLALAGVFYF
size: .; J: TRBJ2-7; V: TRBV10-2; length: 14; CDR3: CASSGLAASYEQYF
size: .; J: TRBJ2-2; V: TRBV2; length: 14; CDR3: CASKAGDSPGELFF
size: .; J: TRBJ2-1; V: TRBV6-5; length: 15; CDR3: CASRPLAGGINEQFF
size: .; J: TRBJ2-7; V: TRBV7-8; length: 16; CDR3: CASSSRLAGLNNEQYF
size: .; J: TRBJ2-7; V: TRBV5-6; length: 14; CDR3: CASLNRGAPYEQYF
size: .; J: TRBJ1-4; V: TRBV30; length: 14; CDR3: CAWSVYQGLEKLFF
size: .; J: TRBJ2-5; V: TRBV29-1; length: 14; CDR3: CSAARTSGGETQYF
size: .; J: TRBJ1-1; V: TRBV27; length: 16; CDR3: CASSQGEGFGNTEAFF
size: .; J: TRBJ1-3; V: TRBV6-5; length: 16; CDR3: CASSYSWPEPGNTIYF
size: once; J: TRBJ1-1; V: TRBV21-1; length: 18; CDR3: CASSKGGTGVRVNTEAFF
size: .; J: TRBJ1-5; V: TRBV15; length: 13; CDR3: CATTGNSNQPQHF
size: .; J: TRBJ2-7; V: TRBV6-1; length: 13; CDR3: CASSDEGALEQYF
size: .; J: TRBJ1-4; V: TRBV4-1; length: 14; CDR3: CASSQEWGREKLFF
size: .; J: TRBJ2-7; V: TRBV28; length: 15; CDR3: CASSSSGSLSYEQYF
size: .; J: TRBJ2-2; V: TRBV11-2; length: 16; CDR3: CASSRGTSGGPGELFF
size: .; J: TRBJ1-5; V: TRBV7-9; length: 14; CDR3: CASSLGARGQPQHF
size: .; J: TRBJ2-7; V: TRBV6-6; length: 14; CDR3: CASSILGGGDEQYF
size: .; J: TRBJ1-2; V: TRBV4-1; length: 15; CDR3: CASSQEAAGVRGYTF
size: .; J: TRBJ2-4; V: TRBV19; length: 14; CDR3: CASSMIRVRGIQYF
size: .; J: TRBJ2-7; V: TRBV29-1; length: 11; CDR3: CSGGNSYEQYF
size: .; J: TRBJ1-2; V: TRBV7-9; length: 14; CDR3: CASSLAHRHYGYTF
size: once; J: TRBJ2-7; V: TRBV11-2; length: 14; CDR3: CASSLDGGGYEQYF
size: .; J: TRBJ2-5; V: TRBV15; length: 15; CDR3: CATSRTSGGEETQYF
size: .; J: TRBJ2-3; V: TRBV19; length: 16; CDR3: CASSTPLRGAADTQYF
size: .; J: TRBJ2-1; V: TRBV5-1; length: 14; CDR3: CASSLGLAGEDRFF
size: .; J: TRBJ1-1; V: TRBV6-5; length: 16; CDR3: CASSYGTGGVGTEAFF
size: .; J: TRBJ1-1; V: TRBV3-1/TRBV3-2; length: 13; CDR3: CASSPSEETEAFF
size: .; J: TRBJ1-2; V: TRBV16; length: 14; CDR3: CASSPRQGDYGYTF
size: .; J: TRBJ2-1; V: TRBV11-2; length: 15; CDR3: CASSLVTNPYNEQFF
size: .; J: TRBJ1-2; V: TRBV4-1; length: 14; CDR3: CASSQKTETMGYTF
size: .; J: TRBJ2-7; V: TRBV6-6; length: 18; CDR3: CASSREPDRPLPDYEQYF
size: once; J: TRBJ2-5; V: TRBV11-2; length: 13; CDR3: CASRRQGSETQYF
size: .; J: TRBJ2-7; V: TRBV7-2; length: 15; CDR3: CASSFPLTGVYEQYF
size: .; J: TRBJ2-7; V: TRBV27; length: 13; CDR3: CASSPGVSYEQYF
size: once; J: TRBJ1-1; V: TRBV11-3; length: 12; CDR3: CASSSPPGEAFF
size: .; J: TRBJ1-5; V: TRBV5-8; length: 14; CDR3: CASSYRQGGQPQHF
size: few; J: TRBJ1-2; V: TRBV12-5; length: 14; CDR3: CASGFPTGDYGYTF
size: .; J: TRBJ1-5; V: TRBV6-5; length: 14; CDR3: CASSYLGEGQPQHF
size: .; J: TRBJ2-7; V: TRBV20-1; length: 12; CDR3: CSASGRGDEQYF
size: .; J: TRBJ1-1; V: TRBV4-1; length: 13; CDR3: CASSQSGGTEAFF
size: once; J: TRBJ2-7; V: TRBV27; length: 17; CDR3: CASSPTGTWPKTYEQYF
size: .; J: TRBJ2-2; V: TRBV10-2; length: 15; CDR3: CASSEQALNTGELFF
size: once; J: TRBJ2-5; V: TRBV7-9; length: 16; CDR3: CASSLRSQGGWETQYF
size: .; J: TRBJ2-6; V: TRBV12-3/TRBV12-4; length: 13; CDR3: CASSVSGANVLTF
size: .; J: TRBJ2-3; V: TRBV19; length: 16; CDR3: CASSARRLAGTDTQYF
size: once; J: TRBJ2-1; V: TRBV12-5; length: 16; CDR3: CASGFQGTSGTGEQFF
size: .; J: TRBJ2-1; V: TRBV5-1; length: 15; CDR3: CASSPGTGSRDEQFF
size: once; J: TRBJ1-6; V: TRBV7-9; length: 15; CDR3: CASSLVSYHNSPLHF